These T cell receptor beta chains were read from a single sample in a study of cytomegalovirus exposure and HLA in healthy donors. Repertoires were generated with immunoSEQ multiplex PCR, while TCRdb's copy carries only in-frame clones and drops some. This sample carries some 200,000 clones, more than 85% of them seen once, and the ten largest clones take less than 0.3%. The sequencing sample was made of PBMCs. These receptors originate from a girl under two years old in good health and CMV-seronegative. Both conserved end residues are part of each CDR3. D genes are given only for firm matches. Size is stated for part of the rows, as once, few or many counts, or as a class when the clone is expanded.

CASSLDRDIREKLFF	TGTGCCAGCAGCTTAGACCGGGACATTAGGGAAAAACTGTTTTTT	once	TRBV7-9	TRBJ1-4	.
CAWSERPLSSPLHF	TGTGCCTGGAGTGAGCGGCCCCTTAGCTCACCCCTCCACTTT	.	TRBV30	TRBJ1-6	.
CASSLWAGGFPQGTGELFF	TGTGCCAGCAGTTTATGGGCAGGGGGCTTCCCCCAAGGGACCGGGGAGCTGTTTTTT	.	TRBV27	TRBJ2-2	TRBD1
CASSPGQGGELFF	TGTGCCAGCTCCCCAGGGCAGGGAGGGGAGCTGTTTTTT	.	TRBV7-3	TRBJ2-2	.
CASSLNTGGANQPQHF	TGTGCCAGCAGCTTAAACACAGGGGGGGCGAATCAGCCCCAGCATTTT	.	TRBV7-9	TRBJ1-5	TRBD1
CAWGPRFTEAFF	TGTGCCTGGGGGCCTCGGTTCACTGAAGCTTTCTTT	.	TRBV30	TRBJ1-1	.
CAWRGQGYNSPLHF	TGTGCCTGGAGAGGACAGGGATATAATTCACCCCTCCACTTT	.	TRBV30	TRBJ1-6	TRBD1
CASSQGDYGYTF	TGTGCCAGCAGCCAGGGGGACTATGGCTACACCTTC	.	TRBV19	TRBJ1-2	TRBD1
CASSPMELAGVNEQFF	TGCGCCAGCAGCCCCATGGAACTAGCGGGGGTCAATGAGCAGTTCTTC	.	TRBV4-1	TRBJ2-1	TRBD2
CAWSEAGTGALGFQPQHF	TGTGCCTGGAGTGAGGCCGGGACAGGAGCCTTGGGGTTTCAGCCCCAGCATTTT	.	TRBV30	TRBJ1-5	TRBD1
CASSPISPTVQETQYF	TGTGCCAGCAGTCCAATATCCCCGACAGTTCAAGAGACCCAGTACTTC	.	TRBV27	TRBJ2-5	.
CASSPAGSLNEQYF	TGTGCCAGCAGCCCAGCAGGAAGTTTGAACGAGCAGTACTTC	.	TRBV7-2	TRBJ2-7	.
CSVNQIRTDTQYF	TGCAGCGTTAACCAGATCCGCACAGATACGCAGTATTTT	.	TRBV29-1	TRBJ2-3	.
CASSLASGSPYEQYF	TGTGCCAGCAGCTTGGCTAGCGGGAGCCCCTACGAGCAGTACTTC	once	TRBV7-3	TRBJ2-7	TRBD2
CASRGTGGARTEAFF	TGTGCCAGCAGGGGGACAGGGGGCGCCCGCACTGAAGCTTTCTTT	.	TRBV27	TRBJ1-1	TRBD1
CARPVNNYYGYTF	TGTGCCAGACCAGTCAATAATTACTATGGCTACACCTTC	.	TRBV2	TRBJ1-2	.